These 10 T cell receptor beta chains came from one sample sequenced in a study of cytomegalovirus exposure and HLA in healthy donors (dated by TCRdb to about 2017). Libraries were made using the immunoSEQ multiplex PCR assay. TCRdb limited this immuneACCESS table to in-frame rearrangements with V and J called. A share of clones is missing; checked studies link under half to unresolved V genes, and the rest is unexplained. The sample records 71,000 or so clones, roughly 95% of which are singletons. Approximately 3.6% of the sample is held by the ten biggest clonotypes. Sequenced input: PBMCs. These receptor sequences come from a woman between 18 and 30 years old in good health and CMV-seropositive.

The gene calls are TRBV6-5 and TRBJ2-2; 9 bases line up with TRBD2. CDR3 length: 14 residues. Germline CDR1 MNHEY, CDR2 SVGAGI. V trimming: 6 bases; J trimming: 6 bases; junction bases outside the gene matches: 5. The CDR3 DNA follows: TGTGCCAGCAGGCTAGCGGGAAATTCCGGGGAGCTGTTTTTT. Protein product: CASRLAGNSGELFF.

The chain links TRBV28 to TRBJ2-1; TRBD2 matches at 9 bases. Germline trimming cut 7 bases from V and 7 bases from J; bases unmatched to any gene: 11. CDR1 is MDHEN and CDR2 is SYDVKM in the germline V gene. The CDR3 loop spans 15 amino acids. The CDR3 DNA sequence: TGTGCCAGCACCCTCCTGCGGGAGGGTCTGAATGAGCAGTTCTTC. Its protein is CASTLLREGLNEQFF.

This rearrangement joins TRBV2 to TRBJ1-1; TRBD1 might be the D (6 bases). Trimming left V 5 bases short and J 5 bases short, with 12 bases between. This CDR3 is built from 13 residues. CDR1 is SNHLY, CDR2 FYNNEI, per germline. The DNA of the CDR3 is TGTGCCAGCAGTATTGGGGGCGAGACTGAAGCTTTCTTT. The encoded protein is CASSIGGETEAFF.

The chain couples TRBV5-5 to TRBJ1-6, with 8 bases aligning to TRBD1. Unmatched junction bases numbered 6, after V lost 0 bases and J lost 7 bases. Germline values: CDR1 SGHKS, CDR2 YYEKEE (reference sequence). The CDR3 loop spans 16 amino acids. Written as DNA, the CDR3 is TGTGCCAGCAGCTTGGCCTTAGACAGGGGCAATTCACCCCTCCACTTT. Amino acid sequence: CASSLALDRGNSPLHF.

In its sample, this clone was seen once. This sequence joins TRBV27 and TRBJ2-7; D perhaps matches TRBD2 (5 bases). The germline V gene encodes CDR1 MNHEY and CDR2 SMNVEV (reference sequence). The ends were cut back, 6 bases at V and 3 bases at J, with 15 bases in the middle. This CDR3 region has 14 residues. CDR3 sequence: CASSFSRLNYEQYF. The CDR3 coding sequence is TGTGCCAGCAGCTTTAGCAGACTAAACTACGAGCAGTACTTC.

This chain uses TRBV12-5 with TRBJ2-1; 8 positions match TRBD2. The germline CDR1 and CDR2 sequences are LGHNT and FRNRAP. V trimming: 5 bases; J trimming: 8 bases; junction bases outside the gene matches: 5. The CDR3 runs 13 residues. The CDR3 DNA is TGTGCTAGTGGTGCTACTAGCGGTCATGAGCAGTTCTTC. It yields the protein CASGATSGHEQFF.

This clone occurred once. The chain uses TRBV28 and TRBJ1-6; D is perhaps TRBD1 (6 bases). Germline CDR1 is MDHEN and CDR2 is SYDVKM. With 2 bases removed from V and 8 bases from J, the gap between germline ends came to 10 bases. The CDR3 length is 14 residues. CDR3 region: CASSLPGAHSPLHF. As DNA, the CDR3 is TGTGCCAGCAGTTTACCAGGGGCACATTCACCCCTCCACTTT.

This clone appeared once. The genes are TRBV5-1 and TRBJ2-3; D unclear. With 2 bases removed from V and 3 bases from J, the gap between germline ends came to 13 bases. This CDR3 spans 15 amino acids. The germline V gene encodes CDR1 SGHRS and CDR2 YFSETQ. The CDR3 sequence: CASSLTKTVTDTQYF. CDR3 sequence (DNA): TGCGCCAGCAGCTTAACTAAGACTGTAACAGATACGCAGTATTTT.

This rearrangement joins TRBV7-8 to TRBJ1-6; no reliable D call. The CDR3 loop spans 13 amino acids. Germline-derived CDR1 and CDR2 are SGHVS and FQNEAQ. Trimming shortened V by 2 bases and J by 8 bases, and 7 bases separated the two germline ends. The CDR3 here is CASSLNTDSPLHF. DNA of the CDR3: TGTGCCAGCAGCTTAAATACGGATTCACCCCTCCACTTT.

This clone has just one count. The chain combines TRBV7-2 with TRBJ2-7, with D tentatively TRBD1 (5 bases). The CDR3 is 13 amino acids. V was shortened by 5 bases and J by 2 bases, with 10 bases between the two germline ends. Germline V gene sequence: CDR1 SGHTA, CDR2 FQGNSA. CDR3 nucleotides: TGTGCCAGCAGCCTTAGGGGTCCCTACGAGCAGTACTTC. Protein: CASSLRGPYEQYF.